This T cell receptor beta chain was sequenced during a study of shared clonotypes between healthy human individuals (dated by TCRdb to about 2020). For the study in its entirety: A couple of women and a few men aged 18 to 49 years were included in the cohort. Per donor, leukapheresis produced somewhere between about 0.8 and 9 billion PBMCs. For each donor, CD4 naive and CD4 memory were each run on three plates, CD8 naive on two plates, and CD8 memory on one plate. Different laboratories and diverse techniques were used to prepare libraries and sequence TCR repertoires, to increase sequencing depth and limit assay-specific biases. Blood TCR repertoires of five healthy adults were deeply sequenced to estimate repertoire size and the extent of clonotype sharing between individuals.

Using the deep immunoSEQ assay, TCR CDR3 regions were amplified from genomic DNA by multiplex PCR. Extracted genomic DNA from each cell subset was spread evenly across all wells of several immunoSEQ 96-well plates, with each plate serving as a replicate. For sorted subsets, around 0.2 ug genomic DNA, equal to approximately 30,000 T cell genomes, was loaded into each replicate PCR. The purified libraries were quantified using a Qubit 3.0 fluorometer, sized with a Bioanalyzer 2100, and then quantified again using the KAPA Library Quantification kit. Every immunoSEQ 96-well plate was sequenced on a separate single-read 150-cycle Illumina NextSeq 550 flow cell. The original pipeline was this. The immunoSEQ output contained only junctional sequences without quality scores, so filtering could not match that applied to full-length reads. Sequences were annotated with PyIR, a Python wrapper for IgBLAST v1.9, and V/J genes and CDR3 were assigned using IMGT germline references. Reads with weak V/J assignments (E-value above 1e-6), missing CDR3, stop codons, out-of-frame junctions, or ambiguous translated residues were removed. A V3J clonotype was defined by an identical inferred V gene, J gene, and CDR3 amino acid sequence. The percentage overlap between two repertoires was calculated by dividing the number of shared unique clonotypes by the size of the smaller repertoire. Repertoire richness was assessed with RTK rarefaction, the Chao1 estimator, and Recon v2.1 estimates of unobserved clonotypes. OLGA was used to compute generation probabilities for all TCRbeta clonotypes that the gDNA method yielded from a handful of donors. Drawn from immuneACCESS, this table holds only the in-frame rearrangements with V and J called that TCRdb kept. Clones are partly lost; checked studies trace under half to an unresolved V gene and leave the rest unexplained. V and J calls plus clone size are reproduced from that table; the DNA served to infer D and trimming. Here the sample has around 2.1 million clones; about 92% occur a single time. Clones ranked in the top ten supply under 2% of the sample.

For the CD8 naive samples, CD45RO-negative cells were positively selected for CCR7, yielding a CD45RA+CCR7+ population from which TemRA cells were excluded. Healthy HIV-negative adults with no recently reported acute infections or vaccinations were included as donors. Only Caucasian adults living in Nashville, Tennessee, USA were represented among the donors. Blood was collected by leukapheresis, and PBMCs were isolated by Ficoll-Histopaque density gradient centrifugation and then cryopreserved in liquid nitrogen vapor phase. Analytical flow cytometry was used to check the purity and quantity of each magnetically sorted T cell population. Each sorted fraction had its genomic DNA isolated and then quantified by UV absorbance on a Nanodrop 2000c. The research as a whole found: Because the study included a small number of donors, the genetic and exposure-history diversity represented was limited. Sharing across several donors was observed for 5% to 6.5% of naive CD4, 3.5% of naive CD8, 2% to 2.5% of memory CD4, and about 0.38% of memory CD8 clonotypes. Pairwise subsampling led to the expectation that sequencing depth would affect the degree of clonotype sharing among donors. Incomplete sequencing was indicated by rarefaction of sorted-subset datasets, despite the large sequencing depth. Larger estimated clonotype richness was generally found for naive subsets than for memory subsets. Compared with non-shared clonotypes, clonotypes shared by all four sorted-subset donors had higher generation probabilities. Sampling was restricted to blood, and TCR repertoires in tissues likely differ from the TCR repertoires found in blood.

As for this clone: What this receptor recognizes is not known. No per-base quality is available; no much larger clone lies one base away.

V is cut by 6 bases and J by 4 bases, and the space between the germline ends is 12 bases. The CDR3, cysteine through phenylalanine, is 13 amino acids long. Of all the DNA, just the CDR3 is kept, 39 bases in frame from base 1. The CDR1 and CDR2 encoded by the germline V gene are MDHEN and SYDVKM. The sample comprised naive CD8+ T cells from PBMCs. Explained via the paper, the cell subset or site label denotes: CD45RA+CCR7+. This TCR came from a young man in good health. Some clones in this sample may be carry-over from other donors' samples. The rearrangement joined TRBV28 to TRBJ1-2, with TRBD1 perhaps the D gene, on 6 matching bases. For the CDR3, the sequence is CASRSARGYGYTF. The nucleotide sequence reads as follows: TGTGCCAGCAGGTCTGCCAGGGGCTATGGCTACACCTTC.